This TCR beta chain was sequenced during a study of T-cell memory formation after mild COVID-19. To note about this clonotype: The antigen is undetermined.

Study-level points and caveats: Among contracting clones, CD4+ were mainly CM/EM and CD8+ enriched in EMRA. Whether second-wave clones peaking at day 37 were SARS-CoV-2 specific went unconfirmed. Contracting clones from day 15 to 85 showed balanced CD4/CD8; later expanders favored CD4+.

The CDR3 sequence is 14 residues long. CDR1 is SGHDT and CDR2 is YYEEEE in the germline V gene. Between the trimmed V and J ends, which lost 0 bases and 1 base, there was a span of 7 bases. One entry per CDR3 protein, called by TCRdb with MiXCR from the 5' RACE reads. The data hold about 320,000 distinct CDR3 sequences, with around an eighth observed a single time. The sequence came from a man between 18 and 35 years old who had mild COVID-19 (a few samples of this study predate the infection). Cell type and time point are not known. Material: PBMCs or a T cell subset sorted from them (not recorded which). The V gene is TRBV5-6, the J gene TRBJ1-2; the D is unclear. This CDR3 reads CASSLGSDNYGYTF. Written as DNA, the CDR3 is TGTGCCAGCAGCTTGGGGAGTGATAACTATGGCTACACCTTC.